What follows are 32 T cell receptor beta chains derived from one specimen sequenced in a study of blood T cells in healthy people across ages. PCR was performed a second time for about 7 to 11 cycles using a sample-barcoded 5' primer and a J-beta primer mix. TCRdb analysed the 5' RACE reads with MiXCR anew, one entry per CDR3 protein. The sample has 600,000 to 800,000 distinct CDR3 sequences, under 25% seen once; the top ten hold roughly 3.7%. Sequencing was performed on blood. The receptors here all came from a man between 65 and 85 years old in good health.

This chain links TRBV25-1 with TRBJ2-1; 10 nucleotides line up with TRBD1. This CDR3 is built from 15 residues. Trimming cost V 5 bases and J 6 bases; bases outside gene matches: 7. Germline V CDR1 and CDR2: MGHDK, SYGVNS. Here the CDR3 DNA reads TGTGCCAGCAGTAACAACCGGGACAGGGGCAATGAGCAGTTCTTC. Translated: CASSNNRDRGNEQFF. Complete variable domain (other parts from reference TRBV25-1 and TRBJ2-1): EADIYQTPRYLVIGTGKKITLECSQTMGHDKMYWYQQDPGMELHLIHYSYGVNSTEKGDLSSESTVSRIRTEHFPLTLESARPSHTSQYLCASSNNRDRGNEQFFGPGTRLTVL.

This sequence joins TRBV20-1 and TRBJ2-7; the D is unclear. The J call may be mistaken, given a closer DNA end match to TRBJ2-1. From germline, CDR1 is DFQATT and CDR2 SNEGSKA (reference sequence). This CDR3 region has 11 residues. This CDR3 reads CSARVRNEQFF. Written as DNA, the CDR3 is TGCAGTGCTAGAGTCCGGAATGAGCAGTTCTTC.

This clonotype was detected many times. For the CDR3, the DNA is TGCAGCGTTGAAATGGATACGGAGACCTACGAGCAGTACTTC. Translating it yields CSVEMDTETYEQYF. The chain links TRBV29-1 to TRBJ2-7; D remains ambiguous. V lost 2 bases, J lost 2 bases, and 13 bases lay in between. The germline gives CDR1 SQVTM, CDR2 ANQGSEA. This CDR3 spans 14 amino acids.

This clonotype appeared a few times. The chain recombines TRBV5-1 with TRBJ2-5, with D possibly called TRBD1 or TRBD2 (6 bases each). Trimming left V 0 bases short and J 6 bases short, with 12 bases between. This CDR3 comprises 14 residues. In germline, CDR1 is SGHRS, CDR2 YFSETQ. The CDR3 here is CASSLDGGGKTQYF. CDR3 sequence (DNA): TGCGCCAGCAGCTTGGATGGGGGCGGGAAGACCCAGTACTTC.

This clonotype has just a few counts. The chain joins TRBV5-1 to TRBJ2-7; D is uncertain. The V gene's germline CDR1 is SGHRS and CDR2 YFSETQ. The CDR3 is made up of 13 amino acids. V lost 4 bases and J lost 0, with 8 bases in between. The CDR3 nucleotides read TGCGCCAGCAGCGTGAGGCCCTCCTACGAGCAGTACTTC. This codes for CASSVRPSYEQYF.

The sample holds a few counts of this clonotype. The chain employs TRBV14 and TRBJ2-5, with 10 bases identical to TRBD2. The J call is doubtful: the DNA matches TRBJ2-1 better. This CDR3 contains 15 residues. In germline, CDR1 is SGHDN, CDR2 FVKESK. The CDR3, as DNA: TGTGCCAGCAGCCAAGATACCAGCGGGAGGGCAAAGCAGTTCTTC. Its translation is CASSQDTSGRAKQFF.

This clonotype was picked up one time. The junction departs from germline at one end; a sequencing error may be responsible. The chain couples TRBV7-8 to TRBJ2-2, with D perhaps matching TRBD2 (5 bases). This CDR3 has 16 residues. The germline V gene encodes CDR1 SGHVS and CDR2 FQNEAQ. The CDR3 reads CANSPLAYSNTGELFF. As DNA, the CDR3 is TGTGCCAACAGCCCTCTAGCCTATTCGAACACCGGGGAGCTGTTTTTT.

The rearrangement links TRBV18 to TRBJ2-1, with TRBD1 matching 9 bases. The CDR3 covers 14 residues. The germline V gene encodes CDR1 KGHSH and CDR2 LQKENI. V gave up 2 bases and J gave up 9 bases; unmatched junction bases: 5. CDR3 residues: CASSPGTGRREQFF. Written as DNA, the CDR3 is TGTGCCAGCTCACCAGGGACAGGGCGGCGTGAGCAGTTCTTC.

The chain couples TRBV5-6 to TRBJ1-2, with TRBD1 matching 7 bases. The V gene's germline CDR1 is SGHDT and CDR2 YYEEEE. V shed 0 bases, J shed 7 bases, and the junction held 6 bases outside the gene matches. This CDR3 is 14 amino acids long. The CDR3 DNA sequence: TGTGCCAGCAGCTTGGCGTCACAGGGGTTTGGCTACACCTTC. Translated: CASSLASQGFGYTF.

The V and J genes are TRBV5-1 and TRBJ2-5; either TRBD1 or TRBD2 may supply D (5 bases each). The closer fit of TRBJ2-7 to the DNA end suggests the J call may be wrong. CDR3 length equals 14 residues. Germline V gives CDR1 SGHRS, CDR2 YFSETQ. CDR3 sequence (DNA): TGCGCCAGCAGCTTCCGGGACGTCGAGTACGAGCAGTACTTC. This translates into CASSFRDVEYEQYF.

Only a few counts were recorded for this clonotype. CDR3 sequence reads: CASSPGQGDYNEQFF. CDR3 bases: TGTGCCAGCTCGCCAGGACAGGGAGACTACAATGAGCAGTTCTTC. The rearrangement uses TRBV18 and TRBJ2-1; 8 positions agree with TRBD1. V trimming: 6 bases; J trimming: 3 bases; junction bases outside the gene matches: 7. Germline V gene sequence: CDR1 KGHSH, CDR2 LQKENI. The length of the CDR3 is 15 residues.

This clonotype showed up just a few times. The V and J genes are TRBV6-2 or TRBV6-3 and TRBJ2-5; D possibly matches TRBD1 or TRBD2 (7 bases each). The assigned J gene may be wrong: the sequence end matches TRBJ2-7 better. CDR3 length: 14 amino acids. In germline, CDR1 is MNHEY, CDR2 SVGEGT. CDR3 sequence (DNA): TGTGCCAGCAAACATCAGGGGGACTACTACGAGCAGTACTTC. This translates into CASKHQGDYYEQYF.

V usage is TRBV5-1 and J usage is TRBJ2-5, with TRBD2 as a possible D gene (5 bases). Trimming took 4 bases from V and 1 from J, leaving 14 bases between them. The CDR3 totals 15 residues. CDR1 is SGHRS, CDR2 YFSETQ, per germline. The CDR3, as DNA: TGCGCCAGCAGCATATCCCGGCGGGCCCAAGAGACCCAGTACTTC. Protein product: CASSISRRAQETQYF.

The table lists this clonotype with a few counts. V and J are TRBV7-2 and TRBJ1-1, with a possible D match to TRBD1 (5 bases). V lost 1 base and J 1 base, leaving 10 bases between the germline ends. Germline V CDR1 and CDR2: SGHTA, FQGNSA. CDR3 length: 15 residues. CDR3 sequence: CASSLVGGENTEAFF. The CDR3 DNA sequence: TGTGCCAGCAGCTTAGTGGGAGGGGAGAACACTGAAGCTTTCTTT.

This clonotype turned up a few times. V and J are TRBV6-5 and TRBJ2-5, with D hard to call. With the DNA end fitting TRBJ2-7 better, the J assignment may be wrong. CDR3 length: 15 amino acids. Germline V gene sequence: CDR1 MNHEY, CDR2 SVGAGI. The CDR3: CASSLGVGRSYEQYF. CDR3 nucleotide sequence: TGTGCCAGCAGCCTCGGAGTAGGGCGCTCCTACGAGCAGTACTTC.

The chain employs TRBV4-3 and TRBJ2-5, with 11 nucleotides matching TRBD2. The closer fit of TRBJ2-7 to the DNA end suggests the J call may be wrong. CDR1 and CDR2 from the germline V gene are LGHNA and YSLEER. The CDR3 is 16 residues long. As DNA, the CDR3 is TGCGCCAGCAGCCAAGACCTTACTAGCGGGAGCTACGAGCAGTACTTC. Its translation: CASSQDLTSGSYEQYF.

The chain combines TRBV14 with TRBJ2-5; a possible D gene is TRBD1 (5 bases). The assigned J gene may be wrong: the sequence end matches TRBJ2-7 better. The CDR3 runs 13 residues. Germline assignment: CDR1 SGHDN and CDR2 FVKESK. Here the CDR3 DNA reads TGTGCCAGCAGCCAACAGGGCCTCTACGAGCAGTACTTC. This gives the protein CASSQQGLYEQYF.

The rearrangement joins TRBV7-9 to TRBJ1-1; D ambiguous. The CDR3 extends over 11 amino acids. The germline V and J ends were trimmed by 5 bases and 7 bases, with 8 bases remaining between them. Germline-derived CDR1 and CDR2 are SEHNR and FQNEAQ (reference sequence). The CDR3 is CASSPTVEAFF. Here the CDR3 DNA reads TGTGCCAGCAGCCCAACAGTTGAAGCTTTCTTT.

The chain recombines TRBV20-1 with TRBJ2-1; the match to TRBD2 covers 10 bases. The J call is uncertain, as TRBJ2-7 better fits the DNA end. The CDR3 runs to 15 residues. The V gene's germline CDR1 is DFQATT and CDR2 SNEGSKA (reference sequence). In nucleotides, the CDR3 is TGCAGTGCTAGAGGATCAGCGGGAGGGCCGGGAGAGCAGTACTTC. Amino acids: CSARGSAGGPGEQYF.

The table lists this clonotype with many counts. CDR3 bases: TGTGCCACCAGCAGAGAGTCAAAGAACAATGAGCAGTTCTTC. It specifies CATSRESKNNEQFF. The rearrangement links TRBV15 to TRBJ2-1; D unresolved. Germline CDR1 reads LNHNV; CDR2 reads YYDKDF (reference sequence). The CDR3 loop spans 14 amino acids. Trimming shortened V by 0 bases and J by 5 bases, and 8 bases separated the two germline ends.

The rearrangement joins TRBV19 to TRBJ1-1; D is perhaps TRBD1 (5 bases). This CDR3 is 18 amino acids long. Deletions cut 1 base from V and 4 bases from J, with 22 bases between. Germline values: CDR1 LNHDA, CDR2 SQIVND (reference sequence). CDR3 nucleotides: TGTGCCAGTAGTATAGGCCCCAACAGACAGTCAAGGGGCACTGAAGCTTTCTTT. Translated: CASSIGPNRQSRGTEAFF.

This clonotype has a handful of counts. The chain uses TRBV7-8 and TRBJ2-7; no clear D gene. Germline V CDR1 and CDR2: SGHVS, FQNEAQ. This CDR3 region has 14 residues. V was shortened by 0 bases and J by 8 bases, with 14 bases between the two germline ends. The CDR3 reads CASSLAKSPTQQYF. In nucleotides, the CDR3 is TGTGCCAGCAGCTTAGCGAAGTCCCCTACGCAGCAGTACTTC.

CDR3 nucleotide sequence: TGTGCCAGCAGCCTTCGACAGGGGGCATTCTACGAGCAGTACTTC. As protein: CASSLRQGAFYEQYF. The chain uses TRBV3-1 and TRBJ2-7; the match to TRBD1 covers 10 bases. Germline assignment: CDR1 LGHDT and CDR2 YNNKEL (reference sequence). The CDR3 runs 15 residues. V lost 4 bases and J lost 3; bases outside the gene matches: 6.

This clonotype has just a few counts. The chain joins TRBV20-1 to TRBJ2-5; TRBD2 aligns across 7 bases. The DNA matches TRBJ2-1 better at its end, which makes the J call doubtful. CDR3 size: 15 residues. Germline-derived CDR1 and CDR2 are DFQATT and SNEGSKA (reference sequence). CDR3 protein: CSAPSGASTGNEQFF. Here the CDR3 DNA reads TGCAGTGCACCTAGCGGAGCGAGCACTGGCAATGAGCAGTTCTTC.

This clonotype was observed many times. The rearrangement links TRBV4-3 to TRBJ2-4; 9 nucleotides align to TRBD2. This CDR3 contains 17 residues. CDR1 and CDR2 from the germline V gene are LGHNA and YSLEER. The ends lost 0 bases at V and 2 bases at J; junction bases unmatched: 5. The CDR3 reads CASSQDELAGSKNIQYF. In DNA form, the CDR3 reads TGCGCCAGCAGCCAAGATGAACTAGCGGGCTCCAAAAACATTCAGTACTTC.

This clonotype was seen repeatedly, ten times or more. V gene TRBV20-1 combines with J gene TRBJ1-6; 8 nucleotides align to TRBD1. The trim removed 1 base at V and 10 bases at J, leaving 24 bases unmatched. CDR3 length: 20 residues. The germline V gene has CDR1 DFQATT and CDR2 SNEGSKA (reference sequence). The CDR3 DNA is TGCAGTGCTAGAGGCCCCATCGCCTTAACCCCCAGACAGGGGTTCTCACCCCTCCACTTT. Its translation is CSARGPIALTPRQGFSPLHF.

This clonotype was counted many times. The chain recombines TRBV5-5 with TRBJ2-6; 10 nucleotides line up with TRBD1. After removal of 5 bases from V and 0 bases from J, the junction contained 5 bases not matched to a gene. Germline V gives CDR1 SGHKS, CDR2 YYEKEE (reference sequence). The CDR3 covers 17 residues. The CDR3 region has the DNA TGTGCCAGCAGTACCGGGACAGGGGTCTCTGGGGCCAACGTCCTGACTTTC. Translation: CASSTGTGVSGANVLTF.

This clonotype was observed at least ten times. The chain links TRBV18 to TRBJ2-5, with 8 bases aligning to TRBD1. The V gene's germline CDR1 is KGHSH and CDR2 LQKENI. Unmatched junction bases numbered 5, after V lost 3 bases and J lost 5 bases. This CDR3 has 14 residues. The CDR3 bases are TGTGCCAGCTCACCCCCGGGACAGGCCGAGACCCAGTACTTC. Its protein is CASSPPGQAETQYF.

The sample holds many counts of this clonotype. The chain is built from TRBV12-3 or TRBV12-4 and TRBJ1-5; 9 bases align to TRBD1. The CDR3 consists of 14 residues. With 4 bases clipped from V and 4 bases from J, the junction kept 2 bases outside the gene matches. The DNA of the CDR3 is TGTGCCAGCAGTTCGGGGACAGGGAATCAGCCCCAGCATTTT. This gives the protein CASSSGTGNQPQHF.

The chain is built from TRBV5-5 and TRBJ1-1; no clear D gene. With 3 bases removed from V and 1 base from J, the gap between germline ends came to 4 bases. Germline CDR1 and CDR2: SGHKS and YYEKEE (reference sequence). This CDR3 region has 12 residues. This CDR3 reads CASSWENTEAFF. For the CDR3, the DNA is TGTGCCAGCAGCTGGGAGAACACTGAAGCTTTCTTT.

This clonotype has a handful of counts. The CDR3 here is CASSVVGGEPTDTQYF. DNA of the CDR3: TGTGCCAGCAGCGTAGTCGGGGGAGAACCCACAGATACGCAGTATTTT. The J gene is TRBJ2-3, the V gene TRBV9, with D possibly TRBD2 on 6 matching bases. This CDR3 is 16 amino acids long. Trimming took 0 bases from V and 2 from J, leaving 13 bases between them. Germline V gene lookup returns CDR1 SGDLS and CDR2 YYNGEE. Drawing the rest from reference TRBV9 and TRBJ2-3, the complete variable domain is DSGVTQTPKHLITATGQRVTLRCSPRSGDLSVYWYQQSLDQGLQFLIQYYNGEERAKGNILERFSAQQFPDLHSELNLSSLELGDSALYFCASSVVGGEPTDTQYFGPGTRLTVL.

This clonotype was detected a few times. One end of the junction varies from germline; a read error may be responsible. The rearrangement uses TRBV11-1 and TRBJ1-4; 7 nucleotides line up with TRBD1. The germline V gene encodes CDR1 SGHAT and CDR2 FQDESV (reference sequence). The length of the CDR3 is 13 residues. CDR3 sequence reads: CASSVGQREKPFF. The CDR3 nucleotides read TGTGCCAGCAGCGTGGGACAGAGGGAAAAACCGTTTTTT.